This record concerns one T cell receptor (beta chain) sequence. The target of this receptor is not known. Base-call qualities are not available, and no considerably larger clone is one nucleotide away. TCRbeta CDR3 regions were amplified from genomic DNA by means of the immunoSEQ Assay, a bias-controlled multiplex PCR. From the authors' description of their analysis: Nucleated cell counts per sample were estimated from amplification of reference gene primers within the assay. To quantify the absolute abundance of each unique TCRbeta CDR3 rearrangement, sequence reads were collapsed and filtered. Productive Simpson clonality was computed per sample as the square root of Simpson's diversity index over productive rearrangements. TCRdb limited this immuneACCESS table to in-frame rearrangements with V and J called. A share of clones is missing; checked studies link under half to unresolved V genes, and the rest is unexplained. V, J and clone size were drawn from that table, and D and trimming were deduced from the DNA. The sample includes 100,000 to 150,000 clones, with around 70% observed a single time. The ten largest make up roughly 5.5% of the sample.

The sample belongs to a study of blood T cell repertoires in COVID-19 (dated by TCRdb to about 2020). With respect to the entire study: Samples covering the acute and convalescent phases of COVID-19 were provided by collaborators in the United States, Italy and Spain. HLA class I and class II types, where available, came from metadata supplied by the sample provider rather than from assay-based typing. The repertoires were released in a freely available public database intended as a resource for research on the immune response to SARS-CoV-2. The samples were drawn from the first 160 participants of the ongoing ImmuneRACE study and from under 1,500 subjects provided by 6 global collaborators. The prospective study material was composed of cDNA or gDNA derived from T cells, B-cell-depleted T cells, or PBMCs. Subjects who had been exposed to COVID-19, were actively infected with it, or had recovered from it provided the deeply sampled blood TCRbeta repertoires that made up the dataset. A de-identified subject ID, COVID-19 status, age in years and sex were almost always included in the sample metadata. Study-wide findings and limitations: Clinical and demographic metadata were provided uncurated, with the amount varying by source and participant.

The collaborating institutions used their own protocols to collect whole blood in K2EDTA tubes. For TCRbeta analysis, collaborators shipped samples as frozen whole blood, isolated PBMCs, or DNA extracted from either of those sample types. Sequencing was performed on peripheral blood. The TCR comes from a man aged 60 to 69 with acute or convalescent COVID-19.

The CDR3: CASSRREKNSPLHF. The DNA is TGTGCCAGTAGTAGGCGGGAGAAGAATTCACCCCTCCACTTT. The chain couples TRBV19 to TRBJ1-6; no D gene can be assigned with confidence. The junction shows trimming of 4 bases on V and 7 bases on J, plus 11 bases between the germline ends. Inclusive of the bounding cysteine and phenylalanine, the CDR3 is 14 residues long. Solely the CDR3 DNA is kept, with 42 bases framed from the first base. The germline V gene (reference sequence) provides CDR1 LNHDA and CDR2 SQIVND.